These 11 T cell receptor beta chains were all obtained from the same sample, sequenced in a study of blood T cell repertoires in COVID-19. Some clones are missing from TCRdb's copy, which holds only in-frame ones; the method was immunoSEQ multiplex PCR. The table has 80,000 or so clones, 75% to 85% seen once. Sequenced material: peripheral blood. Every receptor here comes from a woman in her sixties or seventies with acute or convalescent COVID-19.

This clone was detected once. The CDR3 bases are TGTGCCAGCAGACGGGGACAGGGAACCTACAATGAGCAGTTCTTC. Protein sequence: CASRRGQGTYNEQFF. The J gene is TRBJ2-1, the V gene TRBV6-5, with TRBD1 identical over 9 bases. V dropped 6 bases and J dropped 2; count of bases not matched to a gene: 5. Germline V gives CDR1 MNHEY, CDR2 SVGAGI. The CDR3 is 15 amino acids.

The chain recombines TRBV6-5 with TRBJ1-1; tentative D call: TRBD1 (6 bases). Germline-derived CDR1 and CDR2 are MNHEY and SVGAGI. Trimming cost V 4 bases and J 8 bases, with 11 bases left between them. There are 12 residues in the CDR3. The DNA for the CDR3 is TGTGCCAGCAGTTCAGGACAGTCCGAAGCTTTCTTT. This encodes CASSSGQSEAFF.

This chain links TRBV15 with TRBJ2-3; 8 bases map to TRBD2. Germline assignment: CDR1 LNHNV and CDR2 YYDKDF (reference sequence). The trim removed 0 bases at V and 0 bases at J, leaving 20 bases unmatched. The CDR3 covers 22 residues. The DNA of the CDR3 is TGTGCCACCAGCAGAGATCGGAGGAGGCTCGCGGGGGGACATACTAGCACAGATACGCAGTATTTT. Translation: CATSRDRRRLAGGHTSTDTQYF.

The genes are TRBV12-3 or TRBV12-4 and TRBJ1-1; TRBD1 is a possible D gene (5 bases). There are 13 residues in the CDR3. Trimming cost V 3 bases and J 2 bases, with 7 bases left between them. The CDR3 is CASSFGGNTEAFF. The CDR3 coding sequence is TGTGCCAGCAGTTTCGGGGGAAACACTGAAGCTTTCTTT.

This chain connects TRBV6-2 or TRBV6-3 to TRBJ2-7; D not resolved. The CDR3 covers 15 residues. CDR1 MNHEY and CDR2 SVGEGT come from the germline V gene. V lost 5 bases to trimming and J lost 2 bases, with 16 bases between them. The CDR3 spells CASSRDEQATYEQYF. Written as DNA, the CDR3 is TGTGCCAGCAGTAGAGACGAGCAGGCTACCTACGAGCAGTACTTC.

The sample holds many counts of this clone. The chain links TRBV9 to TRBJ2-1; TRBD2 agrees at 15 bases. V trimming: 6 bases; J trimming: 7 bases; junction bases outside the gene matches: 5. Germline V gene lookup returns CDR1 SGDLS and CDR2 YYNGEE. The CDR3 has 15 amino acids. The CDR3 sequence: CASTAGTSGGNEQFF. The CDR3 DNA is TGTGCCAGCACCGCCGGGACTAGCGGGGGGAATGAGCAGTTCTTC.

The V gene is TRBV6-1, the J gene TRBJ2-1; 8 bases align to TRBD1. The germline V gene has CDR1 MNHNS and CDR2 SASEGT. CDR3 length: 16 amino acids. V was pared by 4 bases and J by 6 bases, with 11 bases of the junction left unmatched. The CDR3 DNA reads TGTGCCAGCAGTGCAGGGGGACAGGTCGGGGGCAATGAGCAGTTCTTC. Translating gives CASSAGGQVGGNEQFF.

The chain recombines TRBV4-1 with TRBJ1-6, with TRBD1 as a possible D gene (5 bases). From germline, CDR1 is MGHRA and CDR2 YSYEKL. This CDR3 contains 15 residues. V dropped 1 base and J dropped 7 bases, with 11 bases sitting between them. The CDR3 protein is CASSQGQGRNSPLHF. The CDR3 DNA reads as TGCGCCAGCAGCCAAGGTCAGGGTCGGAATTCACCCCTCCACTTT.

This chain uses TRBV27 with TRBJ2-1, with TRBD2 matching over 16 bases. The CDR3 runs 19 residues. Germline assignment: CDR1 MNHEY and CDR2 SMNVEV (reference sequence). Unmatched junction bases numbered 5, after V lost 2 bases and J lost 1 base. This CDR3 is CASSLRGLAGGRSYNEQFF. The CDR3 region has the DNA TGTGCCAGCAGTTTACGGGGACTAGCGGGGGGGCGGTCCTACAATGAGCAGTTCTTC.

The chain is built from TRBV24-1 and TRBJ1-2, with D unclear. V lost 5 bases to trimming and J lost 2 bases, with 8 bases between them. CDR3 length: 13 amino acids. Germline CDR1 KGHDR, CDR2 SFDVKD. CDR3 in amino acids: CATSVEANYGYTF. The CDR3 nucleotides are TGTGCCACCAGTGTGGAGGCGAACTATGGCTACACCTTC.

The chain employs TRBV3-1 (or the pseudogene TRBV3-2) and TRBJ1-2; possible D gene TRBD1, 6 bases. In germline, CDR1 is LGHDT, CDR2 YNNKEL (reference sequence). The CDR3 is made up of 15 amino acids. V was cut by 0 bases and J by 4 bases, with 12 bases left in between. CDR3 sequence: CASSQDLGASYGYTF. DNA for the CDR3: TGTGCCAGCAGCCAAGATTTGGGGGCCAGCTATGGCTACACCTTC.